A single sample is the source of the 9 T cell receptor beta chains below, sequenced in a study of T-cell memory formation after mild COVID-19. TCRdb fed the 5' RACE reads into MiXCR, producing one record per CDR3 protein. The data hold 150,000 to 200,000 distinct CDR3 sequences, with less than 40% observed a single time. The sample comprised PBMCs or a T cell subset sorted from them (not recorded which). Source of these receptors: an adult woman who had mild COVID-19 (a few samples of this study predate the infection). Cell type and time point are not known.

This clonotype appeared a few times. The chain links TRBV4-3 to TRBJ2-3; 7 nucleotides align to TRBD1. Germline-derived CDR1 and CDR2 are LGHNA and YSLEER. The CDR3 length is 16 residues. V trimming: 4 bases; J trimming: 2 bases; junction bases outside the gene matches: 9. The CDR3 DNA reads as TGCGCCAGCAGCCCCCTCCCGGGACAGCTCACAGATACGCAGTATTTT. Translated, it gives CASSPLPGQLTDTQYF.

The V call is TRBV7-8, the J call TRBJ2-1, with TRBD2 as a possible D gene (6 bases). The CDR3 runs to 17 residues. Germline V gene lookup returns CDR1 SGHVS and CDR2 FQNEAQ. The V gene lost 1 base and the J gene lost 3 bases, with 16 bases spanning the gap. The CDR3 loop reads CASSLGSSGPGYNEQFF. Here the CDR3 DNA reads TGTGCCAGCAGCTTAGGAAGTAGCGGACCGGGCTACAATGAGCAGTTCTTC.

The CDR3 here is CASSPGAGGGYTF. The CDR3 bases are TGTGCCAGCAGTCCAGGGGCAGGGGGTGGCTACACCTTC. The V and J genes are TRBV12-3 or TRBV12-4 and TRBJ1-2; 7 bases align to TRBD1. With 5 bases clipped from V and 7 bases from J, the junction kept 7 bases outside the gene matches. The CDR3 is 13 amino acids.

There are a few counts of this clonotype. The chain recombines TRBV3-1 with TRBJ2-3; 8 nucleotides line up with TRBD2. CDR3 length: 14 residues. The germline CDR1 and CDR2 sequences are LGHDT and YNNKEL (reference sequence). The V and J ends lost 0 bases and 5 bases, in that order; junction bases with no gene match: 1. CDR3 bases: TGTGCCAGCAGCCAAGAGGGACTAGGAGATACGCAGTATTTT. This sequence encodes CASSQEGLGDTQYF.

This clonotype has just a few counts. The chain employs TRBV5-1 and TRBJ2-1, with 7 bases fitting TRBD2. Trimming at V came to 0 bases and at J to 3 bases, leaving 3 bases not matched to a gene. Germline V gene lookup returns CDR1 SGHRS and CDR2 YFSETQ. The CDR3 has 15 residues. CDR3 region: CASSLEGTNYNEQFF. The CDR3 region has the DNA TGCGCCAGCAGCTTGGAAGGGACTAACTACAATGAGCAGTTCTTC.

The chain couples TRBV7-9 to TRBJ1-2, with D unresolved. Germline V gene lookup returns CDR1 SEHNR and CDR2 FQNEAQ (reference sequence). The CDR3 has 15 amino acids. V was clipped by 0 bases and J by 5 bases, with 13 bases between them. CDR3 residues: CASSLALSAYYGYTF. The CDR3 nucleotides are TGTGCCAGCAGCTTAGCGCTGTCAGCCTATTATGGCTACACCTTC.

CDR3 sequence reads: CASSSPWSSGNTIYF. In nucleotides, the CDR3 is TGTGCCAGCAGCTCGCCATGGTCCTCTGGAAACACCATATATTTT. The rearrangement joins TRBV11-2 to TRBJ1-3; no reliable D call. Trimming cost V 4 bases and J 0 bases, with 10 bases left between them. This CDR3 is built from 15 residues. Germline assignment: CDR1 SGHAT and CDR2 FQNNGV.

The gene calls are TRBV7-2 and TRBJ1-2; D possibly corresponds to TRBD1 (5 bases). The germline CDR1 and CDR2 sequences are SGHTA and FQGNSA. The ends were cut back, 9 bases at V and 4 bases at J, with 9 bases in the middle. The CDR3 is made up of 11 amino acids. This chain's CDR3 is CASGAGYGYTF. DNA of the CDR3: TGTGCCAGTGGGGCGGGCTATGGCTACACCTTC.

This clonotype was counted a few times. The chain links TRBV5-1 to TRBJ2-3; either TRBD1 or TRBD2 may supply D (5 bases each). Germline lookup yields CDR1 SGHRS and CDR2 YFSETQ. V was clipped by 4 bases and J by 3 bases, with 21 bases between them. The CDR3 spans 17 residues. Here the CDR3 DNA reads TGCGCCAGCAGCGGGGGTTTAATCCCTTCGAGGACAGATACGCAGTATTTT. Its protein product is CASSGGLIPSRTDTQYF.